This paragraph covers one T cell receptor (beta chain) sequence. Its antigen is undetermined. The same CDR3 arises from other DNA sequences in this sample as well. V lost 2 bases and J 3 bases, leaving 5 bases between the germline ends. This CDR3 has 12 amino acids. CDR1 is MNHEY, CDR2 SVGEGT, per germline. This record belongs to a study of T cell responses to AZD1222 COVID-19 vaccine. About the study: Timing groups of about 4 and about 12 weeks for second doses were pooled.

Study observations and caveats: As reported, nearly half of all spike-specific TCRs target variant regions that are unmutated. In a largely white British group with more females than males, clonal diversity was possibly underestimated. The study sampled repertoires only after the peak T cell response.

TCRdb keeps only in-frame clones here, not all; method: immunoSEQ multiplex PCR. The data hold 100,000 or so clones, with about 83% observed a single time. Sequenced material: peripheral blood, taken on day 0 of AZD1222 vaccination. The clonotype originates from an adult in good health. The V call is TRBV6-2 or TRBV6-3, the J call TRBJ2-7; D gene uncertain. The CDR3 region is CASSYLNYEQYF. The CDR3 DNA follows: TGTGCCAGCAGTTACCTTAACTACGAGCAGTACTTC.